The 14 T cell receptor beta chains below come from one sample, sequenced in a study of cytotoxic CD8 clonotypes in ibrutinib-treated CLL. The assay was immunoSEQ multiplex PCR, and TCRdb's table has in-frame clones only and misses some. The sample lists some 50,000 clones, roughly 50% occurring once. The starting material was PBMCs, obtained after 24 months of ibrutinib treatment. The source is a human donor with chronic lymphocytic leukemia.

This chain connects TRBV27 to TRBJ2-3; 7 bases line up with TRBD2. Per germline, CDR1 MNHEY and CDR2 SMNVEV (reference sequence). CDR3 length: 14 amino acids. The trim removed 2 bases at V and 2 bases at J, leaving 1 base unmatched. CDR3 sequence (DNA): TGTGCCAGCAGTTTAGGGGGGGACACAGATACGCAGTATTTT. Translation: CASSLGGDTDTQYF.

This clone has a handful of counts. The rearrangement links TRBV18 to TRBJ2-2; D remains ambiguous. V lost 3 bases and J lost 3, with 5 bases in between. The CDR3 totals 13 residues. Germline V gene lookup returns CDR1 KGHSH and CDR2 LQKENI. The CDR3 reads CASSPLDTGELFF. DNA for the CDR3: TGTGCCAGCTCACCTCTGGACACCGGGGAGCTGTTTTTT.

DNA for the CDR3: TGTGCCAGCAGCTTGCGAGCGGGAGGGCCGAGAACGCAGTATTTT. Residues: CASSLRAGGPRTQYF. The chain links TRBV5-8 to TRBJ2-3, with 10 bases that match TRBD2. The CDR3 consists of 15 residues. Trimming took 1 base from V and 9 from J; bases not matched to a gene: 8. The germline V gene encodes CDR1 SGHTS and CDR2 YDEGEE.

This clone has a count of ten or more. The gene calls are TRBV29-1 and TRBJ2-5; D unclear. The CDR3 contains 13 residues. Germline lookup yields CDR1 SQVTM and CDR2 ANQGSEA. V lost 4 bases and J lost 0, with 9 bases in between. CDR3 sequence (DNA): TGCAGCGTTGCTTCCGTATACCAAGAGACCCAGTACTTC. This gives the protein CSVASVYQETQYF.

The rearrangement uses TRBV4-2 and TRBJ2-7; no clear D gene. Trimming left V 5 bases short and J 2 bases short, with 13 bases between. There are 14 residues in the CDR3. In germline, CDR1 is LGHNA, CDR2 YNFKEQ. CDR3 nucleotide sequence: TGTGCCAGCAGCTTGGATGCAGGAACCTACGAGCAGTACGTC. Translated: CASSLDAGTYEQYV.

V and J are TRBV11-1 and TRBJ2-1; 14 bases map to TRBD2. Germline V CDR1 and CDR2: SGHAT, FQDESV (reference sequence). V shed 4 bases and J 7 bases; nucleotides not matched to a gene: 6. The CDR3 contains 16 residues. The CDR3 nucleotides read TGTGCCAGCAGCTCCGCGGGACTAGCGGGAGCTAATGAGCAGTTCTTC. This codes for CASSSAGLAGANEQFF.

This chain connects TRBV27 to TRBJ1-2; D uncertain. The CDR3 runs to 13 residues. Per germline, CDR1 MNHEY and CDR2 SMNVEV (reference sequence). Trimming pared 3 bases from V and 4 bases from J, leaving 9 bases between. CDR3 sequence (DNA): TGTGCCAGCAGTTTCGGCGGGAGCTATGGCTACACCTTC. This translates into CASSFGGSYGYTF.

The genes are TRBV21-1 and TRBJ2-7; the table's D call TRBD2 went unverified against the DNA. TRBV21-1 is given as a pseudogene. The CDR3 covers 14 residues. CDR3 amino acids: CASPKKRASYEQYV. The CDR3 region has the DNA TGTGCCAGCCCCAAAAAGAGGGCCTCCTACGAGCAGTACGTC.

As for this clone: An end of the junction differs from the germline gene, which may be a read error. The chain employs TRBV11-2 and TRBJ1-6; D uncertain. The germline CDR1 and CDR2 sequences are SGHAT and FQNNGV. The CDR3 is 14 amino acids. The CDR3 DNA reads as TGTGCCAACAGCTTAATGTCTACAAACTCACCCCTCCACTTT. It is translated as CANSLMSTNSPLHF.

This clone was detected only a few times. The V and J genes are TRBV2 and TRBJ1-5; possibly TRBD1 for D (5 bases). The germline V and J ends were trimmed by 6 bases and 0 bases, with 15 bases remaining between them. CDR1 is SNHLY and CDR2 is FYNNEI in the germline V gene. The CDR3 runs to 16 residues. Here the CDR3 reads CASRPQGWDSNQPQHF. The CDR3 DNA follows: TGTGCCAGCAGACCTCAGGGATGGGATAGCAATCAGCCCCAGCATTTT.

The genes are TRBV5-5 and TRBJ1-6; 10 positions match TRBD1. This CDR3 has 15 amino acids. V dropped 4 bases and J dropped 8; count of bases not matched to a gene: 6. Germline assignment: CDR1 SGHKS and CDR2 YYEKEE (reference sequence). This CDR3 is CASSRQGATDSPLHF. The CDR3 DNA reads TGTGCCAGCAGCCGACAGGGGGCTACTGATTCACCCCTCCACTTT.

This clone was seen a few times. This rearrangement joins TRBV11-2 to TRBJ1-2, with a weak D call TRBD1 (5 bases). From germline, CDR1 is SGHAT and CDR2 FQNNGV. This CDR3 region has 15 residues. V lost 1 base and J 1 base, leaving 10 bases between the germline ends. In DNA, the CDR3 is TGTGCCAGCAGCTTAGTAAGGGGTGTTAACTATGGCTACACCTTC. Its translation is CASSLVRGVNYGYTF. The full variable domain, its missing parts supplied by reference TRBV11-2 and TRBJ1-2, is EAGVAQSPRYKIIEKRQSVAFWCNPISGHATLYWYQQILGQGPKLLIQFQNNGVVDDSQLPKDRFSAERLKGVDSTLKIQPAKLEDSAVYLCASSLVRGVNYGYTFGSGTRLTVV.

This chain joins TRBV7-9 and TRBJ2-5; the match to TRBD2 covers 14 bases. There are 18 residues in the CDR3. Per the germline V gene, CDR1 is SEHNR and CDR2 is FQNEAQ (reference sequence). J lost 5 bases, V lost 5 bases, and 13 bases had no gene match. Here the CDR3 reads CASSRVETSGGVLETQYF. CDR3 coding DNA: TGTGCCAGCAGCCGGGTGGAGACTAGCGGGGGGGTTCTGGAGACCCAGTACTTC.

This chain links TRBV7-9 with TRBJ1-5; 7 bases are a match to TRBD1. There are 15 residues in the CDR3. Per the germline V gene, CDR1 is SEHNR and CDR2 is FQNEAQ (reference sequence). Trimming at V came to 6 bases and at J to 1 base, leaving 6 bases not matched to a gene. The CDR3 sequence is CASSCTGQSNQPQHF. The CDR3 coding sequence is TGTGCCAGCAGTTGTACGGGACAGAGCAATCAGCCCCAGCATTTT.